This TCR beta chain came from a study of cytomegalovirus exposure and HLA in healthy donors. Study information: An earlier analysis found some 100 million unique TCR beta sequences from about 190 million T cells.

Whole-study results and caveats: Analyses of presence and absence presupposed an approximately uniform sequencing depth across donors.

Details on this clone: The antigen is unknown.

The PCR made use of 60 Vbeta and 13 Jbeta primers. Generated by immunoSEQ multiplex PCR, the TCRdb table keeps only in-frame clones and is missing some. The sample consists of some 190,000 clones, roughly three quarters of them appearing once. This CDR3 comprises 17 residues. Germline assignment: CDR1 SNHLY and CDR2 FYNNEI. V gave up 4 bases and J gave up 4 bases; unmatched junction bases: 9. The TCR sequence derives from a woman aged 25 to 45 in good health and CMV-seropositive. The chain is built from TRBV2 and TRBJ2-2; 10 nucleotides align to TRBD2. The material sequenced was PBMCs. The CDR3 loop is CASSVPTSGVFTGELFF. The DNA for the CDR3 is TGTGCCAGCAGTGTCCCTACTAGCGGGGTATTCACCGGGGAGCTGTTTTTT.